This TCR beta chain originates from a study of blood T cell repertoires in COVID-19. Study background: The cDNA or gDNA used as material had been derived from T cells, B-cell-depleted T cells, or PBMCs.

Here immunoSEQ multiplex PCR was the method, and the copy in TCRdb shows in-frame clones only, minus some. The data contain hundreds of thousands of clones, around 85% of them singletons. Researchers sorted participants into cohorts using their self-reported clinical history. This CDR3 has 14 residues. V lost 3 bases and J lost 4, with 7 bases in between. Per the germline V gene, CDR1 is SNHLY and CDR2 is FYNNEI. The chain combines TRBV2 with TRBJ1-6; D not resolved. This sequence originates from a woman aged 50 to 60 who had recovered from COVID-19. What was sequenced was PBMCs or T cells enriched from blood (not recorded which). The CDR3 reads CASSEAGYNSPLHF. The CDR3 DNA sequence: TGTGCCAGCAGTGAGGCAGGTTATAATTCACCCCTCCACTTT. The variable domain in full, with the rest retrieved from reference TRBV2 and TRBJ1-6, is EPEVTQTPSHQVTQMGQEVILRCVPISNHLYFYWYRQILGQKVEFLVSFYNNEISEKSEIFDDQFSVERPDGSNFTLKIRSTKLEDSAMYFCASSEAGYNSPLHFGNGTRLTVT.